The TCR beta chain under discussion was sequenced for a study of blood T cell repertoires in COVID-19. Whole-study context: Specimens from acute and convalescent COVID-19 originated in the United States, Italy and Spain. Sample material is recorded as cDNA or gDNA derived from T cells, B-cell-depleted T cells, or PBMCs.

The germline V and J ends were trimmed by 3 bases and 3 bases, with 11 bases remaining between them. Germline V gene sequence: CDR1 LNHDA, CDR2 SQIVND (reference sequence). There are 14 residues in the CDR3. As originally analysed: By means of reference gene primer amplification, nucleated cell counts were estimated. Some clones are missing from TCRdb's copy, which holds only in-frame ones; the method was immunoSEQ multiplex PCR. V and J calls and clone size are as listed in that table; D and trimming were resolved from the DNA. The table has about 100,000 clones, roughly 84% seen once; the top ten hold about 7.4%.

The TCR was taken from a man aged 30-40 years in a cohort sampled during active COVID-19. V and J are TRBV19 and TRBJ2-5, with D maybe TRBD2 (5 bases). Source material: peripheral blood. CDR3 DNA sequence: TGTGCCAGTAGTATCGGGATAAATAAAGAGACCCAGTACTTC. This gives the protein CASSIGINKETQYF.